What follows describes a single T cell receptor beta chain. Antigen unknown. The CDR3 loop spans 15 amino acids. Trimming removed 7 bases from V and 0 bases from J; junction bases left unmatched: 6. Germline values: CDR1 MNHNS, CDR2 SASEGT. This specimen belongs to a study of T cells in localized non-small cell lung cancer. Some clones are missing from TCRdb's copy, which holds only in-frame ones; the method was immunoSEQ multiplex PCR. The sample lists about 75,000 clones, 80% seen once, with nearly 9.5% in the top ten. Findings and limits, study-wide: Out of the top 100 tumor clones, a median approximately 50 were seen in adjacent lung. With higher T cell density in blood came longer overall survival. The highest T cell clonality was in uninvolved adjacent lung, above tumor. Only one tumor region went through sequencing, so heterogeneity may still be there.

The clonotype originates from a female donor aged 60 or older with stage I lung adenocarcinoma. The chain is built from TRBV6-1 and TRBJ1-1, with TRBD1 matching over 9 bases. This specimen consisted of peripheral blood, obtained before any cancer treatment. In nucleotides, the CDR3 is TGTGCCAGCACCGTTGACAGGGGGATGAACACTGAAGCTTTCTTT. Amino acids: CASTVDRGMNTEAFF.